This TCR beta chain was retrieved from a study of shared clonotypes between healthy human individuals. This table comes from immunoSEQ multiplex PCR, and its TCRdb copy is limited to in-frame clones, with some not included. Among under 2,500,000 clones, 90% to 97% were seen once, and the ten largest hold 0.13%. Into CD45RA+ naive and CD45RA-negative memory subsets, the CD4+ cells were split. For this clone: The antigen remains undetermined.

Germline V gives CDR1 KGHSH, CDR2 LQKENI. CDR3 length: 15 amino acids. The V segment lost 3 bases and the J segment 7 bases; nucleotides outside the gene matches: 6. Study-level points and caveats: Collection of samples was limited to blood; tissue repertoires likely differ. Estimated richness was generally greater in naive than memory subsets.

The TCR was taken from a man between 18 and 35 years old in good health. Input material: naive CD4+ T cells sorted from blood. Described subset: CD45RA+ positively selected. The chain carries TRBV18 and TRBJ1-6; TRBD1 matches 7 bases. The CDR3 sequence: CASSPHRGNNSPLHF. DNA of the CDR3: TGTGCCAGCTCACCCCACAGGGGTAACAATTCACCCCTCCACTTT.